A selection of T cell receptor beta chains follows, all from one sample in a study of blood T cell repertoires in COVID-19. Sequenced by immunoSEQ multiplex PCR; TCRdb stores in-frame clones only, minus some. The table shows 200,000 to 300,000 clones, with about 87% occurring only once. The source material was peripheral blood. Receptors were obtained from a woman aged 55-70 years with COVID-19, enrolled during active disease. The CDR3 runs from the conserved cysteine through the conserved F or W. Each record gives: V gene, J gene, D gene, clone size, CDR3 protein, CDR3 DNA. The D gene is left open where the match is weak. Only some rows state a clone size, as once, few, many or a class for expanded clones.

V: TRBV7-8; J: TRBJ2-3; D: .; size: once; CDR3: CASSRGWGDAGTDTQYF; DNA: TGTGCCAGCAGCCGAGGGTGGGGAGACGCCGGCACAGATACGCAGTATTTT
V: TRBV7-9; J: TRBJ1-2; D: .; size: .; CDR3: CASSLDLAGTLYGYTF; DNA: TGTGCCAGCAGCTTAGACCTTGCAGGCACACTCTATGGCTACACCTTC
V: TRBV7-9; J: TRBJ1-4; D: .; size: .; CDR3: CASSEGLINEKLFF; DNA: TGTGCCAGCAGCGAGGGACTGATTAATGAAAAACTGTTTTTT
V: TRBV7-6; J: TRBJ2-5; D: TRBD2; size: .; CDR3: CASSLGGGRQETQYF; DNA: TGTGCCAGCAGCTTAGGCGGGGGGCGGCAAGAGACCCAGTACTTC
V: TRBV28; J: TRBJ2-3; D: TRBD2; size: few; CDR3: CASTFGTSDTDTQYF; DNA: TGTGCCAGCACTTTCGGGACTAGCGACACAGATACGCAGTATTTT
V: TRBV6-5; J: TRBJ2-7; D: .; size: once; CDR3: CASGSPGASGHEQYF; DNA: TGTGCCAGCGGTTCCCCAGGCGCGTCCGGCCACGAGCAGTACTTC
V: TRBV11-1; J: TRBJ2-7; D: .; size: .; CDR3: CASSLGSYSYEQYF; DNA: TGTGCCAGCAGCTTAGGTAGCTACTCCTACGAGCAGTACTTC
V: TRBV28; J: TRBJ1-1; D: .; size: .; CDR3: CASSLHREAFF; DNA: TGTGCCAGCAGTTTACACCGGGAAGCTTTCTTT
V: TRBV28; J: TRBJ1-1; D: TRBD1; size: .; CDR3: CASSLRDRFATEAFF; DNA: TGTGCCAGCAGTCTCCGGGACAGGTTTGCCACTGAAGCTTTCTTT
V: TRBV19; J: TRBJ1-5; D: .; size: .; CDR3: CASSMTLGGGNQPQHF; DNA: TGTGCCAGTAGTATGACACTCGGAGGGGGCAATCAGCCCCAGCATTTT
V: TRBV5-1; J: TRBJ1-6; D: .; size: .; CDR3: CASSLAQNSPLHF; DNA: TGCGCCAGCAGCTTGGCCCAAAATTCACCCCTCCACTTT
V: TRBV5-1; J: TRBJ1-6; D: .; size: once; CDR3: CASSRGRGAVDSPLHF; DNA: TGCGCCAGCAGCCGGGGTCGGGGGGCCGTGGATTCACCCCTCCACTTT
V: TRBV7-3; J: TRBJ1-1; D: .; size: .; CDR3: CASRQTGLNTEAFF; DNA: TGTGCCAGCAGACAAACAGGGTTGAACACTGAAGCTTTCTTT
V: TRBV20-1; J: TRBJ1-1; D: TRBD1; size: few; CDR3: CSARRQGRAFF; DNA: TGCAGTGCTAGACGACAGGGTCGGGCTTTCTTT
V: TRBV7-2; J: TRBJ1-2; D: TRBD1; size: .; CDR3: CASSSRQGLGYTF; DNA: TGTGCCAGCAGCAGCCGACAGGGGCTAGGCTACACCTTC
V: TRBV6-5; J: TRBJ2-1; D: TRBD2; size: .; CDR3: CASQRDSYNEQFF; DNA: TGTGCCAGTCAGCGGGACTCCTACAATGAGCAGTTCTTC
V: TRBV7-9; J: TRBJ2-1; D: TRBD2; size: .; CDR3: CASSPLAGDWNEQFF; DNA: TGTGCCAGCAGCCCGCTAGCGGGAGACTGGAATGAGCAGTTCTTC
V: TRBV7-2; J: TRBJ2-7; D: .; size: .; CDR3: CASSFGDEQYF; DNA: TGTGCCAGCAGCTTCGGGGACGAGCAGTACTTC
V: TRBV19; J: TRBJ1-1; D: TRBD1; size: .; CDR3: CASSVQGLNTEAFF; DNA: TGTGCCAGTAGCGTACAGGGGCTGAACACTGAAGCTTTCTTT
V: TRBV18; J: TRBJ1-6; D: TRBD1; size: .; CDR3: CASSQSPGQGPRSPLHF; DNA: TGTGCCAGCTCACAATCGCCGGGACAGGGCCCGAGGTCACCCCTCCACTTT
V: TRBV5-4; J: TRBJ1-6; D: .; size: .; CDR3: CASSLKNSRYNSPLHF; DNA: TGTGCCAGCAGCTTGAAGAACAGTAGATATAATTCACCCCTCCACTTT
V: TRBV29-1; J: TRBJ2-3; D: TRBD2; size: .; CDR3: CSVVLAGTADTQYF; DNA: TGCAGCGTTGTACTAGCGGGAACCGCAGATACGCAGTATTTT
V: TRBV5-4; J: TRBJ2-1; D: TRBD2; size: .; CDR3: CASSAFGLAGAGEQFF; DNA: TGTGCCAGCAGCGCCTTCGGACTAGCGGGAGCAGGGGAGCAGTTCTTC
V: TRBV12-1; J: TRBJ2-1; D: .; size: .; CDR3: CASSSRLAPNEQFF; DNA: TGTGCCAGCAGCTCCCGACTAGCGCCCAATGAGCAGTTCTTC
V: TRBV3-1/TRBV3-2; J: TRBJ1-1; D: .; size: once; CDR3: CASSHTANTEAFF; DNA: TGTGCCAGCAGCCATACAGCGAACACTGAAGCTTTCTTT
V: TRBV7-2; J: TRBJ2-1; D: TRBD2; size: .; CDR3: CASSLGSLLALGGNEQFF; DNA: TGTGCCAGCAGCTTAGGGTCGCTACTAGCGCTCGGAGGCAATGAGCAGTTCTTC
V: TRBV30; J: TRBJ2-5; D: .; size: .; CDR3: CAWSVTGGETQYF; DNA: TGTGCCTGGAGTGTAACGGGCGGGGAGACCCAGTACTTC
V: TRBV11-2; J: TRBJ2-7; D: .; size: .; CDR3: CASSRQAPYEQYF; DNA: TGTGCCAGCAGTCGACAGGCTCCCTACGAGCAGTACTTC
V: TRBV2; J: TRBJ1-2; D: .; size: .; CDR3: CASSPDRPYGYTF; DNA: TGTGCCAGCAGTCCAGACAGGCCCTATGGCTACACCTTC
V: TRBV6-2/TRBV6-3; J: TRBJ2-7; D: .; size: .; CDR3: CASSNNKYEQYF; DNA: TGTGCCAGCAGCAATAACAAATACGAGCAGTACTTC
V: TRBV15; J: TRBJ1-2; D: TRBD1; size: once; CDR3: CATSIRQGDVYGYTF; DNA: TGTGCCACCAGCATCAGACAGGGGGACGTGTATGGCTACACCTTC
V: TRBV24-1; J: TRBJ2-3; D: .; size: few; CDR3: CATSDSGIRVHTQYF; DNA: TGTGCCACCAGTGATTCAGGGATCCGGGTGCATACGCAGTATTTT
V: TRBV6-5; J: TRBJ1-1; D: .; size: .; CDR3: CASSRSLGGEAFF; DNA: TGTGCCAGCAGCCGGTCACTCGGGGGTGAAGCTTTCTTT
V: TRBV7-2; J: TRBJ2-1; D: .; size: .; CDR3: CASTGGGHSYNEQFF; DNA: TGTGCCAGCACTGGGGGAGGCCACTCCTACAATGAGCAGTTCTTC
V: TRBV9; J: TRBJ2-1; D: .; size: .; CDR3: CASSPAAGATKGQFF; DNA: TGTGCCAGCAGCCCCGCGGCGGGGGCTACAAAGGGACAGTTCTTC
V: TRBV21-1; J: TRBJ1-1; D: .; size: .; CDR3: CASSLRTGDTEAFF; DNA: TGTGCCAGCAGCTTGCGGACAGGGGACACTGAAGCTTTCTTT
V: TRBV7-8; J: TRBJ2-1; D: .; size: .; CDR3: CASSLGGGYNEQFF; DNA: TGTGCCAGCAGCCTAGGGGGGGGCTACAATGAGCAGTTCTTC
V: TRBV28; J: TRBJ2-7; D: .; size: .; CDR3: CASSSGARGPYEQYF; DNA: TGTGCCAGCAGTTCTGGAGCCAGGGGCCCCTACGAGCAGTACTTC
V: TRBV4-1; J: TRBJ2-1; D: .; size: .; CDR3: CASSQGGREQFF; DNA: TGCGCCAGCAGCCAAGGGGGGCGTGAGCAGTTCTTC
V: TRBV19; J: TRBJ1-4; D: TRBD1; size: .; CDR3: CASSTLGSGQGNEKLFF; DNA: TGTGCCAGTAGTACCCTAGGTTCGGGACAGGGAAATGAAAAACTGTTTTTT
V: TRBV27; J: TRBJ2-7; D: .; size: .; CDR3: CASSLSRGPSYEQYF; DNA: TGTGCCAGCAGTTTATCGCGGGGCCCCTCCTACGAGCAGTACTTC